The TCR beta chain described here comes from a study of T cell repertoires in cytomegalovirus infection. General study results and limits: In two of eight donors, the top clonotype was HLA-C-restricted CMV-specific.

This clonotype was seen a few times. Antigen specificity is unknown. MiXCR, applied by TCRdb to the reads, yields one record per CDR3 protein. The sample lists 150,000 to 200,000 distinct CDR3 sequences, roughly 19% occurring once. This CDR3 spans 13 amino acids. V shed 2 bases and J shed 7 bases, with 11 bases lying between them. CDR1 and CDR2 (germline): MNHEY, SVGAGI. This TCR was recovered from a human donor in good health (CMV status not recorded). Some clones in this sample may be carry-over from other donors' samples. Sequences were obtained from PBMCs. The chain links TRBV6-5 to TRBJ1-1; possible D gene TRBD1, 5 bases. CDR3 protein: CASSYPATGEAFF. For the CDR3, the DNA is TGTGCCAGCAGTTACCCAGCCACAGGTGAAGCTTTCTTT.